This is a list of T cell receptor beta chains from one sample in a study of blood T cells in healthy people across ages. From the 5' RACE reads, TCRdb called clonotypes with MiXCR, one entry per CDR3 protein. Of about 320,000 distinct CDR3 sequences listed, 25% to 30% are singletons. Material: blood. These receptors originate from a woman between 65 and 79 years old in good health. Each CDR3 is given with its conserved first and last residue. Each record gives: V gene, clone size, D gene, CDR3 length, J gene, CDR3 DNA, CDR3 protein. The D gene is left open where the match is weak. The size field is filled for only some rows; it gives once, few, many or a size class.

>TRBV7-9|NA|NA|12|TRBJ2-5
TGTGCCAGCAGCTTAGCGTTTGAGACCCAGTACTTC
CASSLAFETQYF
>TRBV12-3/TRBV12-4|NA|NA|13|TRBJ1-3
TGTGCCAGCGGACAACGCCCTGGAAACACCATATATTTT
CASGQRPGNTIYF
>TRBV28|many|NA|13|TRBJ1-6
TGTGCCAGCAGTCTGAGGACCAGGTCACCCCTCCACTTT
CASSLRTRSPLHF
>TRBV12-3/TRBV12-4|few|NA|15|TRBJ2-1
TGTGCCAGCAGTTTAGGGACAGCGGCCTACAATGAGCAGTTCTTC
CASSLGTAAYNEQFF
>TRBV4-2|NA|NA|15|TRBJ2-6
TGTGCCAGCAGCCAAGATCGGCGAGGGGCCAACGTCCTGACTTTC
CASSQDRRGANVLTF
>TRBV29-1|few|NA|13|TRBJ2-7
TGCAGCGTTGATGGTAGTGCCGGGTACGAGCAGTACTTC
CSVDGSAGYEQYF
>TRBV5-1|few|NA|16|TRBJ1-5
TGCGCCAGCAGCTTGGATCTATTAGGGGGAGCCCAGCCCCAGCATTTT
CASSLDLLGGAQPQHF
>TRBV20-1|NA|TRBD2|13|TRBJ2-1
TGCAGTGCTCTTAGCGGGAGAGCGGACGAGCAGTTCTTC
CSALSGRADEQFF
>TRBV28|many|TRBD1|15|TRBJ2-3
TGTGCCAGCAGTTCCCGACAGGGTAGAACAGATACGCAGTATTTT
CASSSRQGRTDTQYF
>TRBV28|few|TRBD2|18|TRBJ2-4
TGTGCCAGCAGTTTGGGCGGCGGGGGGATTCTAGCCAAAAACATTCAGTACTTC
CASSLGGGGILAKNIQYF
>TRBV4-1|NA|TRBD2|16|TRBJ2-1
TGCGCCAGCAGCTTAATGCCGGGACTAGCGGACAATGAGCAGTTCTTC
CASSLMPGLADNEQFF
>TRBV6-6|few|NA|16|TRBJ1-4
TGTGCCAGCAGTTACCAAGACAGCCCAACTAATGAAAAACTGTTTTTT
CASSYQDSPTNEKLFF
>TRBV12-3/TRBV12-4|NA|NA|14|TRBJ1-3
TGTGCCAGCACTCCGCGGAGTACTGGAAACACCATATATTTT
CASTPRSTGNTIYF
>TRBV28|NA|NA|12|TRBJ1-5
TGTGCCAGCAGTTCGGGGGTCCGGGCCCAGCATTTT
CASSSGVRAQHF
>TRBV6-2/TRBV6-3|NA|TRBD2|14|TRBJ2-1
TGTGCCAGCACCCTGGGACTAGCCTACAATGAGCAGTTCTTC
CASTLGLAYNEQFF
>TRBV2|NA|NA|14|TRBJ1-5
TGTGCCAGCAGTGAGGAGGGAAGTCGGCAGCCCCAGCATTTT
CASSEEGSRQPQHF
>TRBV20-1|NA|TRBD1|17|TRBJ1-2
TGCAGTGCTAGAGATTTGTCAGGGGGTACGATTGACTATGGCTACACCTTC
CSARDLSGGTIDYGYTF
>TRBV24-1|NA|NA|19|TRBJ2-1
TGTGCCACCAGTGCCCCCATCCCCACACTGAGAGGGTTATACAATGAGCAGTTCTTC
CATSAPIPTLRGLYNEQFF
>TRBV12-3/TRBV12-4|few|NA|14|TRBJ1-5
TGTGCCAGCAGTGACCGGGACAGCAATCAGCCCCAGCATTTT
CASSDRDSNQPQHF
>TRBV5-1|NA|NA|15|TRBJ2-5
TGCGCCAGTAGCTCGCAGACGGGAGCCGCACTTGAGCAGTACTTC
CASSSQTGAALEQYF
>TRBV3-1|few|TRBD2|14|TRBJ2-1
TGTGCCAGCAGAAAGACTAGCGGGAGAAATGAGCAGTTCTTC
CASRKTSGRNEQFF
>TRBV29-1|once|TRBD1|13|TRBJ1-2
TGCAGCGTTCCACGGGACAGGGGGGGTGGCTACACCTTC
CSVPRDRGGGYTF
>TRBV29-1|NA|TRBD2|15|TRBJ2-1
TGCAGCGTGGGGGGGTTAGGGCCAATTGCATATGAGCAGTTCTTC
CSVGGLGPIAYEQFF
>TRBV2|NA|NA|13|TRBJ1-4
TGTGCCAGCAGTTGGGGGCACAATGAAAAACTGTTTTTT
CASSWGHNEKLFF
>TRBV4-1|many|TRBD1|12|TRBJ1-4
TGCGCCAGCAGCCAAGACAGGGGGAAACTGTTTTTT
CASSQDRGKLFF
>TRBV7-6|few|TRBD1|16|TRBJ2-1
TGTGCCAGCAGCCCCACTCCACTGGACAGGGGGGATGAGCAGTTCTTC
CASSPTPLDRGDEQFF
>TRBV29-1|NA|NA|12|TRBJ2-7
TGCAGCTGGAGCACGGTCGGGGAGATCCAGTACTTC
CSWSTVGEIQYF
>TRBV24-1|NA|TRBD1|17|TRBJ1-2
TGTGCCACCAGTGATTCTAGGGCAGGGGGAGAGGTTCGTGGCTACACCTTC
CATSDSRAGGEVRGYTF
>TRBV6-2/TRBV6-3|few|TRBD2|15|TRBJ2-5
TGTGCCAGCAGACCGGGACTAGCGCAACAAGAGACCCAGTACTTC
CASRPGLAQQETQYF
>TRBV2|NA|NA|15|TRBJ2-1
TGTGCCAGCAGTGAGCTAGCCGGGCTCTACAATGAGCAGTTCTTC
CASSELAGLYNEQFF
>TRBV3-1|NA|NA|12|TRBJ2-3
TGTGCCAGCAGCCAAGACGAAGATACGCAGTATTTT
CASSQDEDTQYF
>TRBV27|few|TRBD1|16|TRBJ2-5
TGTGCCAGCAGTCCGGGGACAGTAAGCCCTGGTGAGACCCAGTACTTC
CASSPGTVSPGETQYF
>TRBV20-1|few|TRBD2|15|TRBJ2-1
TGCAGTGCCTCGGGGACTAGCGGGAGAGGTAATGAGCAGTTCTTC
CSASGTSGRGNEQFF
>TRBV19|NA|TRBD2|15|TRBJ2-2
TGTGCCAGTAGTTTACTAGCGGGACCCACCGGGGAGCTGTTTTTT
CASSLLAGPTGELFF
>TRBV27|many|NA|12|TRBJ2-2
TGTACATCGGGGAGAAACACCGGGGAGCTGTTTTTT
CTSGRNTGELFF
>TRBV7-8|many|NA|13|TRBJ2-1
TGTGCCAGCAGCCTCCGCGGGATGAATGAGCAGTTCTTC
CASSLRGMNEQFF
>TRBV27|few|TRBD2|15|TRBJ2-1
TGTGCCAGCAGTTTAGGGCTAGCGGACTACAATGGGCAGTTCTTC
CASSLGLADYNGQFF
>TRBV7-2|NA|TRBD2|14|TRBJ2-7
TGTGCCAGCAGCTTTACCGGGACTAGGGGGGAGCAGTACTTC
CASSFTGTRGEQYF
>TRBV9|NA|TRBD1|14|TRBJ2-2
TGTGCCAGCAGCGCGGGACAGGTAGTCGGGGAGCTGTTTTTT
CASSAGQVVGELFF
>TRBV6-5|few|NA|11|TRBJ2-1
TGTGCCAGCAGTTTAGGGTTTGAGCAGTTCTTC
CASSLGFEQFF
>TRBV7-3|NA|NA|14|TRBJ2-1
TGTGCCAGCAGCCCTCAGGCAGGGAGCAATGAGCAGTTCTTC
CASSPQAGSNEQFF
>TRBV5-1|NA|NA|14|TRBJ2-3
TGCGCCAGCAGCTTGCGGGAGCGATCAGATACGCAGTATTTT
CASSLRERSDTQYF
>TRBV9|NA|NA|14|TRBJ1-5
TGTGCCAGCAGCGGTACTCCAAACAATCAGCCCCAGCATTTT
CASSGTPNNQPQHF
>TRBV2|NA|NA|15|TRBJ2-5
TGTGCCAGCAGCAAAGATCGGGGACTTCAAGAGACCCAGTACTTC
CASSKDRGLQETQYF
>TRBV29-1|NA|NA|12|TRBJ2-7
TGCAGCGCCGCGAGAGGGATTTACGAGCAGTACTTC
CSAARGIYEQYF